The clone carrying this T cell receptor beta chain was recorded once. The sample belongs to a study of technical replicates of blood from a handful of donors. Repertoires were generated with immunoSEQ multiplex PCR, while TCRdb's copy carries only in-frame clones and drops some. Of 15,000 to 20,000 clones in the sample, roughly 83% were seen once. The TCR sequence derives from a human donor in good health. The specimen sequenced was PBMCs.

Written as DNA, the CDR3 is TGCAGCGTTAACCCGGGGACAGGGATCATCAATGAGCAGTTCTTC. Protein sequence: CSVNPGTGIINEQFF. This chain connects TRBV29-1 to TRBJ2-1; 9 positions agree with TRBD1. Germline V gene lookup returns CDR1 SQVTM and CDR2 ANQGSEA. Trimming at V came to 5 bases and at J to 6 bases, leaving 11 bases not matched to a gene. This CDR3 has 15 residues.